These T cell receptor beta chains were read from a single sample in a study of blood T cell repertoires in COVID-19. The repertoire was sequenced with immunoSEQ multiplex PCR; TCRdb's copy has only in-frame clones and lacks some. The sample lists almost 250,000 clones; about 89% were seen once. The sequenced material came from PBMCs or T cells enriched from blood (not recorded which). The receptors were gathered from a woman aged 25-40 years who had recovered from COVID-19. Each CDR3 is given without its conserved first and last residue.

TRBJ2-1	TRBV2	ASSKGDGSYNEQF
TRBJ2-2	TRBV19	ASRTGGSTGELF
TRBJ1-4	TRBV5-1	ASSPAGTGIAFGTNEKLF
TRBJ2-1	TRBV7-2	ASTLGGGGPYNEQF
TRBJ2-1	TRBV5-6	ASSLVNRYNEQF
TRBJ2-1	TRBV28	ASSPREQSLYNEQF
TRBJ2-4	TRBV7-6	ASSLQGAKTKNIQY
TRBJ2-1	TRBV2	ASSQGGTGLRNEQF
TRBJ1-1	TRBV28	ASSPRTEAF
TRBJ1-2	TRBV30	AWSASTALGAGYT
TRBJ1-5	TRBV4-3	ASSQVAPKQPQH
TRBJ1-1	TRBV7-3	ASSSQGANTEAF
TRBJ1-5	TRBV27	ASRFTTGSNQPQH
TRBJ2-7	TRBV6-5	ASSTRQYEQY
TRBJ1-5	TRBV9	ASSREQGGNQPQH
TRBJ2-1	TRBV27	ASSLREGDEQF
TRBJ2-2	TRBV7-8	ASRFRGPDTGELF
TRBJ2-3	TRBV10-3	AISDPGQPTDTQY
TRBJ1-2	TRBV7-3	ASSTGQAYGYT
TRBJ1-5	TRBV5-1	ASSFDSGNQPQH
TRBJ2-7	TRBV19	ASSHPGGQGDYEQY
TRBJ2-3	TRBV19	ASSRSGGATDTQY
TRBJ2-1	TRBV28	ASRLAGGEQF
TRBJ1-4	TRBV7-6	ASSFGRDSLSNEKLF
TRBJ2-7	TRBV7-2	ASSFSGDYEQY
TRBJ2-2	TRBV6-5	ASSSLTKTTGELF
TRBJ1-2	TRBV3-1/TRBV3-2	ASSQGRQGSGYT
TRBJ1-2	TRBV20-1	SARTDYGYT